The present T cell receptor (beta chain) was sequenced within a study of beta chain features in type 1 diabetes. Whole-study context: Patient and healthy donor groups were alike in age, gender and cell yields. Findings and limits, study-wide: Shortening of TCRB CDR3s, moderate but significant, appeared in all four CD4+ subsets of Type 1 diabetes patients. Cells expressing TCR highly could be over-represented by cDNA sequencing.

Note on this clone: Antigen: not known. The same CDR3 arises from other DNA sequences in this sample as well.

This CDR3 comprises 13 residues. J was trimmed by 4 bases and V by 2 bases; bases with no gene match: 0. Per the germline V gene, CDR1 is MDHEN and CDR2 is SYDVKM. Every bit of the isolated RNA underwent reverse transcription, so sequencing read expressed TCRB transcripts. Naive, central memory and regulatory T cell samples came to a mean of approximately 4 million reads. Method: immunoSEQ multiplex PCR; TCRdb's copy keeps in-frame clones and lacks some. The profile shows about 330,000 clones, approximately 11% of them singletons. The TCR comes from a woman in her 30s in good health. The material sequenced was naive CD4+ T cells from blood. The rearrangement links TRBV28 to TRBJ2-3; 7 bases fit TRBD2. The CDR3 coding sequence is TGTGCCAGCAGTTTAGCGGGAGCAGATACGCAGTATTTT. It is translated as CASSLAGADTQYF.